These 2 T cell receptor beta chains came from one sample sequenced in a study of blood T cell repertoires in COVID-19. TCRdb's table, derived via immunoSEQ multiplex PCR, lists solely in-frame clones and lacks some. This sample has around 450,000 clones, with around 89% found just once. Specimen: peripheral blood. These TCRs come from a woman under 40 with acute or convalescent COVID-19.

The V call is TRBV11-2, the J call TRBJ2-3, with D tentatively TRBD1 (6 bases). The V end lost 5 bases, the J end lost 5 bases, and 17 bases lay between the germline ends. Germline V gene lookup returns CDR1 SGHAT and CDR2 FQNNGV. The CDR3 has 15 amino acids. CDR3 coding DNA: TGTGCCAGCAGCAGCCCCAGGGGCAGAGGAGATACGCAGTATTTT. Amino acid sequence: CASSSPRGRGDTQYF. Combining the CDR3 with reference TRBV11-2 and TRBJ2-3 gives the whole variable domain EAGVAQSPRYKIIEKRQSVAFWCNPISGHATLYWYQQILGQGPKLLIQFQNNGVVDDSQLPKDRFSAERLKGVDSTLKIQPAKLEDSAVYLCASSSPRGRGDTQYFGPGTRLTVL.

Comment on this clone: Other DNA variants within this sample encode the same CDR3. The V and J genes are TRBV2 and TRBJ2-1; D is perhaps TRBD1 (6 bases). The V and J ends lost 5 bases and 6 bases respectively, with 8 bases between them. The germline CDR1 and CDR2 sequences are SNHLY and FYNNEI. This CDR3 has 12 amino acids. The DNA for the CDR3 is TGTGCCAGCAGTCCACAGGGCAATGAGCAGTTCTTC. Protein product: CASSPQGNEQFF.